This T cell receptor beta chain derives from a study of blood T cell repertoires in COVID-19. Overall study context: There were acute and convalescent COVID-19 samples, and they came from the United States, Italy and Spain. PBMCs, B-cell-depleted T cells, or T cells were the source of the cDNA or gDNA that made up the material.

V was clipped by 5 bases and J by 3 bases; unmatched bases: 9. Germline CDR1 and CDR2: SEHNR and FQNEAQ (reference sequence). The CDR3 runs 18 residues. Original processing notes: The assay estimated nucleated cells by amplifying reference gene primers. The assay was immunoSEQ multiplex PCR, and TCRdb's table has in-frame clones only and misses some. Clone size and the V and J calls come from that table; the DNA yielded D and trimming. This table holds a few hundred thousand clones, 75% to 90% found once. Sequenced sample: peripheral blood. The sequence was obtained from a young woman with acute or convalescent COVID-19. V is TRBV7-9 and J is TRBJ2-1; 14 bases line up with TRBD2. CDR3 in amino acids: CASSRGLAGGGNYNEQFF. The DNA for the CDR3 is TGTGCCAGCAGCCGAGGACTAGCGGGAGGTGGAAACTACAATGAGCAGTTCTTC.